Following are 30 T cell receptor beta chains from one sample sequenced in a study of cytomegalovirus exposure and HLA in healthy donors. The primer mix had 60 Vbeta and 13 Jbeta primers. Some clones are missing from TCRdb's copy, which holds only in-frame ones; the method was immunoSEQ multiplex PCR. The sample yields 100,000 to 150,000 clones, roughly 78% seen once. Sequences were obtained from PBMCs. The origin of the receptors is a man aged 30 to 39 in good health and CMV-seronegative.

The rearrangement joins TRBV5-8 to TRBJ1-2; 7 nucleotides match TRBD1. The CDR3 loop spans 13 amino acids. V dropped 2 bases and J dropped 5; count of bases not matched to a gene: 3. Per the germline V gene, CDR1 is SGHTS and CDR2 is YDEGEE. The CDR3 protein is CASSLDRVYGYTF. The CDR3 DNA reads TGTGCCAGCAGCTTAGACAGGGTTTATGGCTACACCTTC.

The CDR3 here is CASSPSKGGDEQYF. In DNA form, the CDR3 reads TGTGCCAGCAGCCCCTCGAAAGGGGGCGACGAGCAGTACTTC. This chain connects TRBV14 to TRBJ2-7; 7 bases agree with TRBD1. This CDR3 has 14 residues. J was trimmed by 5 bases and V by 4 bases; bases with no gene match: 8. Germline CDR1 SGHDN, CDR2 FVKESK. Combining the CDR3 with reference TRBV14 and TRBJ2-7 gives the whole variable domain EAGVTQFPSHSVIEKGQTVTLRCDPISGHDNLYWYRRVMGKEIKFLLHFVKESKQDESGMPNNRFLAERTGGTYSTLKVQPAELEDSGVYFCASSPSKGGDEQYFGPGTRLTVT.

The V gene is TRBV4-2, the J gene TRBJ1-3, with 8 bases matching TRBD1. Germline CDR1 and CDR2: LGHNA and YNFKEQ. J lost 3 bases, V lost 1 base, and 2 bases had no gene match. There are 15 residues in the CDR3. The CDR3 DNA reads as TGTGCCAGCAGCCAAGGGACAGGGTTTGGAAACACCATATATTTT. Protein: CASSQGTGFGNTIYF.

This clone was seen just once. The rearrangement links TRBV2 to TRBJ2-7; 8 bases align to TRBD1. Germline V gene lookup returns CDR1 SNHLY and CDR2 FYNNEI. J was trimmed by 5 bases and V by 6 bases; bases with no gene match: 3. CDR3 length equals 12 residues. CDR3 coding DNA: TGTGCCAGCAGCGCGGACAGGGACGAGCAGTACTTC. It specifies CASSADRDEQYF.

This clone was detected a few times. The chain recombines TRBV18 with TRBJ1-1; D is perhaps TRBD1 (5 bases). The CDR3 is 14 residues long. The germline V gene encodes CDR1 KGHSH and CDR2 LQKENI. V was shortened by 3 bases and J by 3 bases, with 11 bases between the two germline ends. CDR3 region: CASSPRGGDTEAFF. The CDR3 bases are TGTGCCAGCTCACCGAGGGGCGGGGACACTGAAGCTTTCTTT.

V and J are TRBV6-1 and TRBJ1-5; TRBD1 matches at 8 bases. The CDR3 runs to 12 residues. Germline V gene sequence: CDR1 MNHNS, CDR2 SASEGT. J gave up 4 bases and V 10 bases, and 3 bases lay outside the gene matches. As DNA, the CDR3 is TGTGCCATCGGACAGGGTAATCAGCCCCAGCATTTT. Translated, it gives CAIGQGNQPQHF.

This clone was counted between two and nine times. The CDR3 protein is CASSLSMLLSEQYF. DNA for the CDR3: TGCGCCAGCAGCTTGTCCATGCTCCTTAGCGAGCAGTACTTC. The chain joins TRBV5-1 to TRBJ2-7; no clear D gene. V was pared by 1 base and J by 6 bases, with 14 bases between. This CDR3 is 14 amino acids long. Germline-derived CDR1 and CDR2 are SGHRS and YFSETQ.

A single count supports this clone. The chain has TRBV4-1 and TRBJ2-5, with 7 bases matching TRBD1. After removal of 3 bases from V and 1 base from J, the junction contained 2 bases not matched to a gene. Germline assignment: CDR1 MGHRA and CDR2 YSYEKL. The CDR3 spans 14 residues. The chain's CDR3 is CASSHAGGQETQYF. CDR3 DNA sequence: TGCGCCAGCAGCCACGCAGGGGGCCAAGAGACCCAGTACTTC.

This chain links TRBV5-6 with TRBJ2-5; D may be TRBD2 (5 bases). The CDR3 length is 11 residues. The germline CDR1 and CDR2 sequences are SGHDT and YYEEEE. Trimming left V 4 bases short and J 7 bases short, with 8 bases between. CDR3 coding DNA: TGTGCCAGCAGCGACGGAGGGACCCAGTACTTC. Encoded protein: CASSDGGTQYF.

The chain recombines TRBV18 with TRBJ1-2, with D unresolved. Trimming took 0 bases from V and 5 from J, leaving 7 bases between them. Germline CDR1 reads KGHSH; CDR2 reads LQKENI. This CDR3 comprises 13 residues. CDR3 loop: CASSPPGGYGYTF. CDR3 bases: TGTGCCAGCTCACCACCGGGCGGGTATGGCTACACCTTC.

The chain recombines TRBV4-2 with TRBJ1-2; D might be TRBD1 (5 bases). Germline V lookup: CDR1 LGHNA, CDR2 YNFKEQ. The length of the CDR3 is 13 residues. Trimming shortened V by 4 bases and J by 8 bases, and 14 bases separated the two germline ends. This CDR3 reads CASSPRRGEGYTF. The DNA for the CDR3 is TGTGCCAGCAGCCCTAGAAGGGGTGAAGGCTACACCTTC.

This sequence joins TRBV27 and TRBJ2-1; D call uncertain. Germline V lookup: CDR1 MNHEY, CDR2 SMNVEV (reference sequence). V was clipped by 3 bases and J by 10 bases, with 10 bases between them. This CDR3 has 12 residues. The CDR3 reads CASSFAGREQFF. The CDR3 DNA sequence: TGTGCCAGCAGTTTTGCAGGTAGGGAGCAGTTCTTC.

For the CDR3, the DNA is TGTGCCAGCAGCTTGGGACCCTTGGCAGGGATCTCTGGAAACACCATATATTTT. This sequence encodes CASSLGPLAGISGNTIYF. The V gene is TRBV5-6, the J gene TRBJ1-3; possible D gene TRBD1, 5 bases. CDR1 and CDR2 from the germline V gene are SGHDT and YYEEEE. The CDR3 is made up of 18 amino acids. Trimming pared 0 bases from V and 0 bases from J, leaving 16 bases between.

V usage is TRBV27 and J usage is TRBJ1-4; D is ambiguous. V lost 5 bases to trimming and J lost 10 bases, with 26 bases between them. This CDR3 contains 17 residues. The V gene's germline CDR1 is MNHEY and CDR2 SMNVEV (reference sequence). The CDR3 is CASSLRRGEGTGVKLFF. The CDR3 coding sequence is TGTGCCAGCAGTCTAAGACGGGGAGAAGGCACTGGGGTAAAACTGTTTTTT.

V and J are TRBV9 and TRBJ2-7, with a possible D match to TRBD1 (6 bases). V was clipped by 5 bases and J by 1 base, with 19 bases between them. CDR3 length: 16 amino acids. Germline values: CDR1 SGDLS, CDR2 YYNGEE. The CDR3 sequence is CASSGREDRESYEQYF. The CDR3 DNA reads TGTGCCAGCAGTGGCCGTGAGGACAGAGAGTCCTACGAGCAGTACTTC.

The chain couples TRBV19 to TRBJ1-2; TRBD1 matches at 9 bases. Germline lookup yields CDR1 LNHDA and CDR2 SQIVND (reference sequence). V was clipped by 8 bases and J by 4 bases; unmatched bases: 5. This CDR3 contains 13 residues. Written as DNA, the CDR3 is TGTGCCAGTTGTTTGGGACAGGGCTATGGCTACACCTTC. Translation gives CASCLGQGYGYTF. Variable domain in full (rest from reference TRBV19 and TRBJ1-2): DGGITQSPKYLFRKEGQNVTLSCEQNLNHDAMYWYRQDPGQGLRLIYYSQIVNDFQKGDIAEGYSVSREKKESFPLTVTSAQKNPTAFYLCASCLGQGYGYTFGSGTRLTVV.

The chain uses TRBV4-1 and TRBJ1-4; D ambiguous. The CDR3 totals 16 residues. Germline loops: CDR1 MGHRA, CDR2 YSYEKL. Trimming left V 2 bases short and J 0 bases short, with 10 bases between. The CDR3 bases are TGCGCCAGCAGCCAATCTACCGTTGCAACTAATGAAAAACTGTTTTTT. Amino acids: CASSQSTVATNEKLFF.

This clone turned up a few times. The J gene is TRBJ2-7, the V gene TRBV2, with 10 bases identical to TRBD2. CDR1 SNHLY and CDR2 FYNNEI come from the germline V gene. With V trimmed by 6 bases and J by 0 bases, 5 bases remained unmatched. The CDR3 is made up of 15 amino acids. CDR3 region: CASRRTSGSSYEQYF. The CDR3 nucleotides read TGTGCCAGCAGACGGACTAGCGGAAGCTCCTACGAGCAGTACTTC. The whole variable domain, filled in from reference TRBV2 and TRBJ2-7, reads EPEVTQTPSHQVTQMGQEVILRCVPISNHLYFYWYRQILGQKVEFLVSFYNNEISEKSEIFDDQFSVERPDGSNFTLKIRSTKLEDSAMYFCASRRTSGSSYEQYFGPGTRLTVT.

This clone was observed once. V usage is TRBV5-1 and J usage is TRBJ2-2; tentatively, D is TRBD1 (5 bases). The CDR3 is 15 residues long. V shed 1 base and J shed 1 base, with 8 bases lying between them. Germline CDR1 and CDR2: SGHRS and YFSETQ. The CDR3 reads CASSLLGQNTGELFF. For the CDR3, the DNA is TGCGCCAGCAGCTTGTTAGGACAGAACACCGGGGAGCTGTTTTTT.

The gene calls are TRBV6-5 and TRBJ2-7; 10 bases fit TRBD1. V was pared by 6 bases and J by 3 bases, with 5 bases of the junction left unmatched. Germline CDR1 and CDR2: MNHEY and SVGAGI. This CDR3 has 14 amino acids. The CDR3 DNA sequence: TGTGCCAGCAGCCGCGACAGGGGGCTCTACGAGCAGTACTTC. It encodes CASSRDRGLYEQYF.

This chain joins TRBV2 and TRBJ1-4, with D unresolved. Per germline, CDR1 SNHLY and CDR2 FYNNEI. Trimming removed 5 bases at V and 0 bases at J, with 10 bases between. The CDR3 loop spans 15 amino acids. CDR3 sequence (DNA): TGTGCCAGCAGTCCGTTCCCTGCAACTAATGAAAAACTGTTTTTT. As protein: CASSPFPATNEKLFF.

The chain has TRBV6-5 and TRBJ2-5, with 7 bases matching TRBD1. CDR1 MNHEY and CDR2 SVGAGI come from the germline V gene. V dropped 5 bases and J dropped 7; count of bases not matched to a gene: 13. CDR3 length: 15 amino acids. DNA of the CDR3: TGTGCCAGCAGTACGGCCGGGACAGCGTTTAGGACCCAGTACTTC. Protein: CASSTAGTAFRTQYF.

The V call is TRBV28, the J call TRBJ2-1; 7 nucleotides line up with TRBD2. The CDR3 runs 14 residues. The V gene's germline CDR1 is MDHEN and CDR2 SYDVKM. V shed 7 bases and J 2 bases; nucleotides not matched to a gene: 5. The CDR3 nucleotides read TGTGCCAGCATTAACGGGGGGACCTACAATGAGCAGTTCTTC. This sequence encodes CASINGGTYNEQFF.

This clone has a handful of counts. The V gene is TRBV28, the J gene TRBJ2-1, with a weak D call TRBD2 (6 bases). CDR1 is MDHEN and CDR2 is SYDVKM in the germline V gene. V gave up 6 bases and J gave up 1 base, with 16 bases separating them. This CDR3 is built from 16 residues. The CDR3 coding sequence is TGTGCCAGCAGCCGCCCAAAGGAGGGGTCCTACAATGAGCAGTTCTTC. This encodes CASSRPKEGSYNEQFF.

The J gene is TRBJ1-1, the V gene TRBV19; a weak D match, TRBD1 (6 bases). The V end was cut by 1 base, the J end by 6 bases, with 12 bases between. CDR1 is LNHDA and CDR2 is SQIVND in the germline V gene (reference sequence). This CDR3 comprises 14 residues. The CDR3 nucleotides are TGTGCCAGTAGTATAGTTCTTGGGGGCTCTGAAGCTTTCTTT. It translates to CASSIVLGGSEAFF.

This rearrangement joins TRBV5-1 to TRBJ1-2; D may be TRBD1 (5 bases). CDR1 is SGHRS, CDR2 YFSETQ, per germline. Trimming took off 0 bases at V and 4 bases at J, with 10 bases between the two ends. CDR3 length: 14 residues. CDR3 protein: CASSLGQQVYGYTF. The DNA for the CDR3 is TGCGCCAGCAGCTTGGGACAGCAGGTCTATGGCTACACCTTC. The entire variable domain, with the rest obtained from reference TRBV5-1 and TRBJ1-2, is as follows: KAGVTQTPRYLIKTRGQQVTLSCSPISGHRSVSWYQQTPGQGLQFLFEYFSETQRNKGNFPGRFSGRQFSNSRSEMNVSTLELGDSALYLCASSLGQQVYGYTFGSGTRLTVV.

The table lists this clone with a few counts. The V gene is TRBV19, the J gene TRBJ2-2, with 10 nucleotides matching TRBD1. V dropped 3 bases and J dropped 4; count of bases not matched to a gene: 5. The germline CDR1 and CDR2 sequences are LNHDA and SQIVND (reference sequence). CDR3 size: 16 residues. CDR3 in amino acids: CASSIGTGESTGELFF. Written as DNA, the CDR3 is TGTGCCAGTAGTATCGGGACAGGGGAGTCCACCGGGGAGCTGTTTTTT.

CDR3 residues: CAWSDRGTYEQYF. The DNA for the CDR3 is TGTGCCTGGAGCGACAGGGGGACCTACGAGCAGTACTTC. V usage is TRBV30 and J usage is TRBJ2-7; 9 bases are a match to TRBD1. Trimming took 3 bases from V and 2 from J; bases not matched to a gene: 2. The CDR3 extends over 13 amino acids. The germline V gene encodes CDR1 GTSNPN and CDR2 SVGIG (reference sequence).

This clone has just a few counts. The gene calls are TRBV19 and TRBJ1-5, with 9 bases lining up with TRBD1. CDR3 length: 18 residues. Per the germline V gene, CDR1 is LNHDA and CDR2 is SQIVND (reference sequence). The ends lost 1 base at V and 2 bases at J; junction bases unmatched: 9. This chain's CDR3 is CASSIGGDRDFGNQPQHF. CDR3 nucleotide sequence: TGTGCCAGTAGTATAGGGGGGGACAGGGACTTTGGCAATCAGCCCCAGCATTTT.

V usage is TRBV11-3 and J usage is TRBJ2-1; D gene unclear. Germline assignment: CDR1 SGHNT and CDR2 YENEEA. This CDR3 is 12 amino acids long. The V end lost 4 bases, the J end lost 8 bases, and 9 bases lay between the germline ends. The CDR3 is CASSSGDYEQFF. Written as DNA, the CDR3 is TGTGCCAGCAGCTCCGGTGACTATGAGCAGTTCTTC.